These 28 T cell receptor beta chains were all obtained from the same sample, sequenced in a study of neoadjuvant anti-PD-1 for oral cavity cancer. TCRdb's copy holds only in-frame clones and misses some; the assay was immunoSEQ multiplex PCR. The data show approximately 37,000 clones, 35% to 40% seen once. Time point denoted: after neoadjuvant nivolumab, at surgical resection. Sequenced here: tumor tissue, sampled after nivolumab (anti-PD-1) treatment. These receptors were taken from a person aged 35-79 years with oral cavity squamous cell carcinoma.

This clone was observed a handful of times. This rearrangement joins TRBV4-1 to TRBJ1-2, with a tentative D call TRBD1 (5 bases). CDR3 length equals 16 residues. The ends were cut back, 0 bases at V and 2 bases at J, with 13 bases in the middle. Germline V gene sequence: CDR1 MGHRA, CDR2 YSYEKL. The CDR3 DNA sequence: TGCGCCAGCAGCCAAGAGGAGGGGCGGGGGAACTATGGCTACACCTTC. The encoded protein is CASSQEEGRGNYGYTF.

Only a few counts were recorded for this clone. This rearrangement joins TRBV30 to TRBJ2-1; D tentatively reads TRBD1 or TRBD2 (5 bases each). The germline gives CDR1 GTSNPN, CDR2 SVGIG (reference sequence). With 3 bases removed from V and 10 bases from J, the gap between germline ends came to 16 bases. The CDR3 contains 13 residues. The DNA for the CDR3 is TGTGCCTGGAGCCGGGGACGTGGATGGGAGCAGTTCTTC. Amino acids: CAWSRGRGWEQFF. The whole variable domain, filled in from reference TRBV30 and TRBJ2-1, reads SQTIHQWPATLVQPVGSPLSLECTVEGTSNPNLYWYRQAAGRGLQLLFYSVGIGQISSEVPQNLSASRPQDRQFILSSKKLLLSDSGFYLCAWSRGRGWEQFFGPGTRLTVL.

In its sample, this clone was seen a few times. V is TRBV6-5 and J is TRBJ2-3; D might be TRBD2 (6 bases). Germline V gene sequence: CDR1 MNHEY, CDR2 SVGAGI. The V gene lost 0 bases and the J gene lost 6 bases, with 13 bases spanning the gap. CDR3 length: 15 residues. The CDR3 bases are TGTGCCAGCAGTTACTCTCGGGAGCGGGCGGATACGCAGTATTTT. The encoded protein is CASSYSRERADTQYF.

J is TRBJ2-7 and V is TRBV19; tentatively, D is TRBD1 (5 bases). CDR1 is LNHDA and CDR2 is SQIVND in the germline V gene (reference sequence). V lost 4 bases and J lost 5, with 9 bases in between. The CDR3 has 12 residues. The DNA for the CDR3 is TGTGCCAGTAGTACGCAGGGTAACGAGCAGTACTTC. Translation: CASSTQGNEQYF.

This clone was detected a few times. This chain links TRBV11-1 with TRBJ1-2; 7 nucleotides line up with TRBD1. This CDR3 spans 15 amino acids. CDR1 is SGHAT, CDR2 FQDESV, per germline (reference sequence). With 3 bases clipped from V and 5 bases from J, the junction kept 9 bases outside the gene matches. This chain's CDR3 is CASSLRGTELYGYTF. CDR3 in DNA: TGTGCCAGCAGCTTGAGAGGGACAGAACTATATGGCTACACCTTC.

As for this clone: The sample contains more than one DNA sequence encoding this CDR3. This rearrangement joins TRBV27 to TRBJ2-7; a possible D gene is TRBD1 (6 bases). The CDR3 has 12 amino acids. CDR1 and CDR2 from the germline V gene are MNHEY and SMNVEV (reference sequence). Trimming left V 5 bases short and J 4 bases short, with 9 bases between. The CDR3: CASSPGTYEQYF. In DNA, the CDR3 is TGTGCCAGCAGTCCGGGGACATACGAGCAGTACTTC.

V is TRBV7-9 and J is TRBJ2-2; 11 positions match TRBD1. In germline, CDR1 is SEHNR, CDR2 FQNEAQ (reference sequence). With V trimmed by 3 bases and J by 5 bases, 2 bases remained unmatched. The CDR3 length is 15 residues. The CDR3 DNA reads TGTGCCAGCAGCTTGGGACAGGGGGTGACCGGGGAGCTGTTTTTT. It encodes CASSLGQGVTGELFF.

The chain has TRBV5-1 and TRBJ2-7; 8 nucleotides align to TRBD1. CDR1 SGHRS and CDR2 YFSETQ come from the germline V gene. Trimming removed 4 bases from V and 6 bases from J; junction bases left unmatched: 9. This CDR3 has 14 residues. The CDR3 DNA is TGCGCCAGCAGCACGGGACAGGAATGGACCGAGCAGTACTTC. Translating gives CASSTGQEWTEQYF.

The chain recombines TRBV28 with TRBJ1-2; D is uncertain. This CDR3 comprises 22 residues. V was clipped by 1 base and J by 0 bases, with 30 bases between them. Germline V lookup: CDR1 MDHEN, CDR2 SYDVKM. Here the CDR3 DNA reads TGTGCCAGCAGTTTATACCCCCTTAGGGCCGAGCGGCTCCAACAAGCTAACTATGGCTACACCTTC. It translates to CASSLYPLRAERLQQANYGYTF.

The rearrangement links TRBV28 to TRBJ2-1, with TRBD1 matching 11 bases. V lost 4 bases, J lost 8 bases, and 16 bases stayed unmatched. The CDR3 spans 18 residues. Germline values: CDR1 MDHEN, CDR2 SYDVKM. This CDR3 is CASSSLGLGQGALDEQFF. CDR3 DNA sequence: TGTGCCAGCAGTTCCCTAGGGCTTGGACAGGGGGCTTTGGATGAGCAGTTCTTC.

The V gene is TRBV5-1, the J gene TRBJ1-1, with unresolved D. Germline CDR1 reads SGHRS; CDR2 reads YFSETQ. The CDR3 totals 15 residues. Trimming removed 0 bases from V and 1 base from J, with 10 bases in between. The CDR3 here is CASSLVAGTNTEAFF. CDR3 coding DNA: TGCGCCAGCAGCTTGGTAGCCGGAACGAACACTGAAGCTTTCTTT.

The V call is TRBV19, the J call TRBJ2-3; 7 bases map to TRBD2. Trimming removed 4 bases from V and 3 bases from J; junction bases left unmatched: 16. Germline assignment: CDR1 LNHDA and CDR2 SQIVND (reference sequence). This CDR3 is 18 amino acids long. The CDR3 DNA reads as TGTGCCAGTAGTACCTCTTCCCCGACTTGCGGGAGAACAGATACGCAGTATTTT. It translates to CASSTSSPTCGRTDTQYF.

This clone occurred a few times. The gene calls are TRBV18 and TRBJ2-7; 8 positions match TRBD1. The germline V gene has CDR1 KGHSH and CDR2 LQKENI. This CDR3 has 12 amino acids. V gave up 3 bases and J gave up 5 bases; unmatched junction bases: 0. The CDR3 loop is CASSPDRDEQYF. The CDR3 nucleotides are TGTGCCAGCTCACCGGACAGGGACGAGCAGTACTTC.

This clone has just a few counts. V and J are TRBV7-9 and TRBJ1-2; D gene uncertain. The CDR3 extends over 14 amino acids. Looked up from germline, CDR1 is SEHNR and CDR2 is FQNEAQ (reference sequence). V lost 1 base to trimming and J lost 6 bases, with 12 bases between them. The CDR3 reads CASSLGPGRDGYTF. The CDR3 nucleotides are TGTGCCAGCAGCTTAGGCCCGGGGAGAGATGGCTACACCTTC.

The V and J genes are TRBV6-5 and TRBJ1-2; D unclear. This CDR3 spans 13 amino acids. Trimming removed 5 bases at V and 8 bases at J, with 15 bases between. CDR1 MNHEY and CDR2 SVGAGI come from the germline V gene. The CDR3 coding sequence is TGTGCCAGCAGTCGGCGGGGTTCCGGGGGCTACACCTTC. The encoded protein is CASSRRGSGGYTF.

The table lists this clone with many counts. This rearrangement joins TRBV30 to TRBJ2-7, with TRBD2 matching over 14 bases. Per germline, CDR1 GTSNPN and CDR2 SVGIG (reference sequence). The CDR3 length is 16 residues. With V trimmed by 3 bases and J by 1 base, 5 bases remained unmatched. CDR3 nucleotide sequence: TGTGCCTGGAGCTGGACTAGCGGGGGGCCTTCCTACGAGCAGTACTTC. Translating gives CAWSWTSGGPSYEQYF.

This clone was observed a handful of times. The chain has TRBV12-5 and TRBJ2-3; the D is unclear. The ends were cut back, 3 bases at V and 4 bases at J, with 14 bases in the middle. This CDR3 contains 15 residues. From germline, CDR1 is LGHNT and CDR2 FRNRAP. The CDR3 region has the DNA TGTGCTAGTGGTTTCTCGTTGCCCTTCCCAGATACGCAGTATTTT. Protein product: CASGFSLPFPDTQYF.

CDR3 amino acids: CASSLFHSSGGGETQYF. As DNA, the CDR3 is TGTGCCAGCAGCTTGTTTCATTCCAGCGGCGGTGGGGAGACCCAGTACTTC. The V call is TRBV5-4, the J call TRBJ2-5; D may be TRBD2 (5 bases). The CDR3 has 17 amino acids. The germline CDR1 and CDR2 sequences are SGHNT and YYREEE (reference sequence). Trimming took 1 base from V and 5 from J, leaving 21 bases between them.

This sequence joins TRBV19 and TRBJ2-6; 11 bases line up with TRBD1. J gave up 2 bases and V 8 bases, and 14 bases lay outside the gene matches. Germline-derived CDR1 and CDR2 are LNHDA and SQIVND (reference sequence). This CDR3 comprises 19 residues. CDR3 region: CASRTPPGTGGTGANVLTF. CDR3 sequence (DNA): TGTGCCAGTCGAACCCCCCCCGGGACAGGGGGTACTGGGGCCAACGTCCTGACTTTC.

V is TRBV18 and J is TRBJ2-5; TRBD1 agrees at 8 bases. Germline-derived CDR1 and CDR2 are KGHSH and LQKENI. Trimming at V came to 4 bases and at J to 5 bases, leaving 18 bases not matched to a gene. CDR3 length equals 18 residues. In DNA form, the CDR3 reads TGTGCCAGCTCACTACTAACCGGGACAGGTATACCTGAGGAGACCCAGTACTTC. The encoded protein is CASSLLTGTGIPEETQYF.

This clone was recorded a few times. CDR3 sequence (DNA): TGTGCCAGCAGCTTAACGGGGGGCCAAGAGACCCAGTACTTC. Encoded protein: CASSLTGGQETQYF. This sequence joins TRBV7-3 and TRBJ2-5; D might be TRBD2 (6 bases). Per germline, CDR1 SGHTA and CDR2 FQGTGA. The CDR3 is 14 residues long. Trimming cost V 0 bases and J 1 base, with 6 bases left between them.

This clone was seen a handful of times. This chain uses TRBV28 with TRBJ2-7, with 11 bases identical to TRBD1. The CDR3 is 14 amino acids. J gave up 4 bases and V 2 bases, and 1 base lay outside the gene matches. Germline V CDR1 and CDR2: MDHEN, SYDVKM. The CDR3 DNA sequence: TGTGCCAGCAGTTTAGGGGACAGGGGGTACGAGCAGTACTTC. It translates to CASSLGDRGYEQYF.

CDR3 loop: CASSLIGLADYNEQFF. CDR3 coding DNA: TGTGCCAGCAGTTTAATCGGACTAGCGGACTACAATGAGCAGTTCTTC. J is TRBJ2-1 and V is TRBV28; 10 bases align to TRBD2. Looked up from germline, CDR1 is MDHEN and CDR2 is SYDVKM. V was pared by 2 bases and J by 3 bases, with 4 bases of the junction left unmatched. The CDR3 length is 16 residues.

V and J are TRBV5-1 and TRBJ2-1; 14 bases agree with TRBD2. Germline V gene sequence: CDR1 SGHRS, CDR2 YFSETQ. J gave up 8 bases and V 7 bases, and 8 bases lay outside the gene matches. The CDR3 contains 15 residues. DNA for the CDR3: TGCGCCAGCGGATCGACTAGCGGGAGGGCACATGAGCAGTTCTTC. This sequence encodes CASGSTSGRAHEQFF.

The table lists this clone with a few counts. This chain links TRBV5-1 with TRBJ2-2; 8 nucleotides align to TRBD2. Per the germline V gene, CDR1 is SGHRS and CDR2 is YFSETQ. The CDR3 is 17 residues long. The V segment lost 0 bases and the J segment 1 base; nucleotides outside the gene matches: 5. This CDR3 is CASSLASAGGNTGELFF. CDR3 nucleotide sequence: TGCGCCAGCAGCTTGGCCTCCGCGGGGGGGAACACCGGGGAGCTGTTTTTT.

This clone was seen a handful of times. The rearrangement joins TRBV7-9 to TRBJ2-5; D gene uncertain. Trimming shortened V by 2 bases and J by 1 base, and 8 bases separated the two germline ends. The germline V gene has CDR1 SEHNR and CDR2 FQNEAQ (reference sequence). The CDR3 has 14 residues. The CDR3, as DNA: TGTGCCAGCAGCTTAAGGACGGCCCAAGAGACCCAGTACTTC. Translating it yields CASSLRTAQETQYF.

The gene calls are TRBV9 and TRBJ2-5, with TRBD2 matching 15 bases. Germline assignment: CDR1 SGDLS and CDR2 YYNGEE. V was clipped by 4 bases and J by 5 bases; unmatched bases: 3. The CDR3 runs 15 residues. CDR3: CASSRGLAGGETQYF. CDR3 coding DNA: TGTGCCAGCAGCAGGGGACTAGCGGGAGGTGAGACCCAGTACTTC.

This clone was counted a few times. J is TRBJ2-1 and V is TRBV5-1; no definite D call. This CDR3 region has 14 residues. The germline V and J ends were trimmed by 0 bases and 9 bases, with 13 bases remaining between them. Germline V lookup: CDR1 SGHRS, CDR2 YFSETQ. The CDR3 sequence: CASSLGYWVGEQFF. The CDR3 DNA sequence: TGCGCCAGCAGCTTGGGATACTGGGTGGGTGAGCAGTTCTTC.